Many counts were recorded for the clone carrying this T cell receptor beta chain. The record originates from a study of T cells in Graves' hyperthyroidism and ophthalmopathy. The CDR3 regions of TCR beta were amplified from RNA transcripts. A first-round RT-PCR of the TCR CDR3 used the HTBI primer set. TCRdb reanalysed the multiplex PCR reads using MiXCR and keeps one entry per CDR3 protein. The sample includes some 490,000 distinct CDR3 sequences, 20% to 25% of them seen just once. The germline V gene encodes CDR1 SGHTA and CDR2 FQGNSA. Trimming took 8 bases from V and 2 from J, leaving 16 bases between them. This CDR3 has 14 amino acids.

The chain is built from TRBV7-2 and TRBJ2-7, with D perhaps being TRBD1 or TRBD2 (7 bases each). The receptor's source is a woman in her seventies with Graves' ophthalmopathy. The sample taken for sequencing was blood. CDR3 nucleotide sequence: TGTGCCAGCCGGCCAGGGGGAGGGACCTACGAGCAGTACTTC. Its protein product is CASRPGGGTYEQYF.